This TCR beta chain stems from a study of CD8 T cells in ankylosing spondylitis. Findings and limits, study-wide: Disease-linked clones reportedly concentrated significantly in matched ankylosing spondylitis synovial fluid. Disease-linked clones were CD8+ and relatively rare in peripheral blood.

In this sample, this clonotype turned up a few times. Antigen unknown. Construction of TCR beta libraries was performed using quantitative 5'-RACE with molecular barcodes. TCRdb fed the 5' RACE reads into MiXCR, producing one record per CDR3 protein. The repertoire holds 300,000 to 350,000 distinct CDR3 sequences, roughly 20% seen once, with around 3.2% in the top ten. V lost 6 bases and J lost 0, with 8 bases in between. The length of the CDR3 is 14 residues. Looked up from germline, CDR1 is ENHRY and CDR2 is SYGVKD. This receptor was taken from a female donor with ankylosing spondylitis or in good health (not recorded which). Sequencing input: blood, either unsorted or a sorted T cell fraction (not recorded which). The V and J genes are TRBV10-3 and TRBJ2-2; D possibly corresponds to TRBD1 (6 bases). DNA of the CDR3: TGTGCCATCAGGGACAGCTCGAACACCGGGGAGCTGTTTTTT. Protein: CAIRDSSNTGELFF.